The present T cell receptor beta chain was sequenced within a study of blood T cells in healthy people across ages. Study-level points and caveats: Relative to aged donors, long-lived donors carried more naive CD4+ cells and displayed higher diversity.

A J-beta primer mix and a sample-barcoded 5' primer were used in a second PCR of roughly 7 to 12 cycles. One entry per CDR3 protein results from TCRdb running MiXCR on the 5' RACE reads. The profile shows 950,000 to 1,200,000 distinct CDR3 sequences, 35% to 45% of them singletons. On this clonotype itself: Its specificity is unknown.

Germline CDR1 and CDR2: LGHNA and YNFKEQ. The V segment lost 0 bases and the J segment 9 bases; nucleotides outside the gene matches: 8. The CDR3 consists of 18 residues. This receptor was obtained from a man younger than 35 in good health. This chain links TRBV4-2 with TRBJ2-1; 16 bases are shared with TRBD2. Sample: blood. The CDR3 DNA reads as TGTGCCAGCAGCCAAGATGGGGGACTAGCGGGAGGGCCAGGTGAGCAGTTCTTC. Protein sequence: CASSQDGGLAGGPGEQFF.